This is a list of T cell receptor beta chains from one sample in a study of blood T cell repertoires in COVID-19. The protocol was immunoSEQ multiplex PCR, while the TCRdb copy is restricted to in-frame clones and leaves out a portion. The table records some 230,000 clones, 86% of them present only once. Sequencing input: peripheral blood. Receptors originate from a man between 25 and 39 years old who had recovered from COVID-19. The CDR3 runs from the conserved cysteine through the conserved F or W. D genes are given only for firm matches. Size is omitted from some rows. Given values are once, few, many or a class for expanded clones.

v_gene: TRBV29-1
d_gene: TRBD1
j_gene: TRBJ2-1
abundance: NA
CDR3nt: TGCAGCGCCCTCGGACAGGGTAAATACAATGAGCAGTTCTTC
CDR3aa: CSALGQGKYNEQFF

v_gene: TRBV19
d_gene: TRBD2
j_gene: TRBJ2-1
abundance: NA
CDR3nt: TGTGCCAGTAGTCTTATTAGCGGGGGCGAGAAGTTCTTC
CDR3aa: CASSLISGGEKFF

v_gene: TRBV6-4
d_gene: TRBD2
j_gene: TRBJ2-5
abundance: once
CDR3nt: TGTGCCAGCAGTGAAACTAGCGGGGGGGCCGAGACCCAGTACTTC
CDR3aa: CASSETSGGAETQYF

v_gene: TRBV27
d_gene: NA
j_gene: TRBJ1-5
abundance: NA
CDR3nt: TGTGCCAGCAGTATTCGAGGCAATCAGCCCCAGCATTTT
CDR3aa: CASSIRGNQPQHF

v_gene: TRBV5-6
d_gene: NA
j_gene: TRBJ1-4
abundance: NA
CDR3nt: TGTGCCAGCAGCTTGACAGAACGGGATAATGAAAAACTGTTTTTT
CDR3aa: CASSLTERDNEKLFF

v_gene: TRBV9
d_gene: NA
j_gene: TRBJ1-1
abundance: NA
CDR3nt: TGTGCCAGCAGCTTAGGACAGTCCAACACTGAAGCTTTCTTT
CDR3aa: CASSLGQSNTEAFF

v_gene: TRBV28
d_gene: TRBD1
j_gene: TRBJ1-2
abundance: NA
CDR3nt: TGTGCCATCGAAACCGGGACAGGGGGGGGCTACACCTTC
CDR3aa: CAIETGTGGGYTF

v_gene: TRBV6-5
d_gene: NA
j_gene: TRBJ1-5
abundance: once
CDR3nt: TGTGCCAGCAGTTACTCGTGGGGGGGTAATCAGCCCCAGCATTTT
CDR3aa: CASSYSWGGNQPQHF

v_gene: TRBV28
d_gene: TRBD2
j_gene: TRBJ2-1
abundance: NA
CDR3nt: TGTGCCAGCAGTTTATTTCTATCTGGGTCACCTGGGAGGGAGTTCTTC
CDR3aa: CASSLFLSGSPGREFF

v_gene: TRBV4-2
d_gene: NA
j_gene: TRBJ2-7
abundance: NA
CDR3nt: TGTGCCAGCAGCCACTTCGGGGTGGGCGAGCAGTACTTC
CDR3aa: CASSHFGVGEQYF

v_gene: TRBV19
d_gene: TRBD2
j_gene: TRBJ2-7
abundance: NA
CDR3nt: TGTGCCAGTAGCGCGGACAACGGGAGGGGGACATCCTACGAGCAGTACTTC
CDR3aa: CASSADNGRGTSYEQYF

v_gene: TRBV19
d_gene: NA
j_gene: TRBJ1-5
abundance: NA
CDR3nt: TGTGCCAGTAGTATTGGGGGGGTAAGCAATCAGCCCCAGCATTTT
CDR3aa: CASSIGGVSNQPQHF

v_gene: TRBV2
d_gene: NA
j_gene: TRBJ2-7
abundance: NA
CDR3nt: TGTGCCAGCCTTCTAGGGGAATCATCCGTATACGAGCAGTACTTC
CDR3aa: CASLLGESSVYEQYF

v_gene: TRBV4-2
d_gene: NA
j_gene: TRBJ2-7
abundance: NA
CDR3nt: TGTGCCAGCAGCTATGAGTCTTCCGTCGGGGGCTACGAGCAGTACTTC
CDR3aa: CASSYESSVGGYEQYF

v_gene: TRBV30
d_gene: NA
j_gene: TRBJ2-6
abundance: NA
CDR3nt: TGTGCCTCCAACCACTACGCTGGGTCTGGGGCCAACGTCCTGACTTTC
CDR3aa: CASNHYAGSGANVLTF

v_gene: TRBV11-2
d_gene: TRBD2
j_gene: TRBJ2-1
abundance: once
CDR3nt: TGTGCCAGCAGCCGGGAGGGGAGCTCCTACAATGAGCAGTTCTTC
CDR3aa: CASSREGSSYNEQFF

v_gene: TRBV5-1
d_gene: TRBD2
j_gene: TRBJ2-7
abundance: once
CDR3nt: TGCGCCAGCAGCCCCGGGACTAGCGGACCCTACGAGCAGTACTTC
CDR3aa: CASSPGTSGPYEQYF

v_gene: TRBV19
d_gene: NA
j_gene: TRBJ1-1
abundance: NA
CDR3nt: TGTGCCAGTAGTACCACCGGACGGCGGGGGTTTGTGAACACTGAAGCTTTCTTT
CDR3aa: CASSTTGRRGFVNTEAFF

v_gene: TRBV5-5
d_gene: NA
j_gene: TRBJ1-2
abundance: once
CDR3nt: TGTGCCAGCAGCTTGGGAGGGAATCGGGCCTATGGCTACACCTTC
CDR3aa: CASSLGGNRAYGYTF

v_gene: TRBV6-6
d_gene: TRBD2
j_gene: TRBJ2-5
abundance: NA
CDR3nt: TGTGCCAGTAGCGGGGGGGCGGGAGAGACCCAGTACTTC
CDR3aa: CASSGGAGETQYF

v_gene: TRBV3-1/TRBV3-2
d_gene: TRBD2
j_gene: TRBJ2-7
abundance: NA
CDR3nt: TGTGCCAGCAGCCACACCGGGGGGGCGAGCTCCTACGAGCAGTACTTC
CDR3aa: CASSHTGGASSYEQYF

v_gene: TRBV7-2
d_gene: TRBD2
j_gene: TRBJ2-3
abundance: NA
CDR3nt: TGTGCCAGCAGCTTTCCGCCGGGGGGGACAGATACGCAGTATTTT
CDR3aa: CASSFPPGGTDTQYF

v_gene: TRBV5-1
d_gene: TRBD1
j_gene: TRBJ1-3
abundance: once
CDR3nt: TGCGCCAGCAGCCGGGGTCGGGACAGTGGCAACACCATATATTTT
CDR3aa: CASSRGRDSGNTIYF

v_gene: TRBV27
d_gene: NA
j_gene: TRBJ2-1
abundance: once
CDR3nt: TGTGCCAGCAGTCCAACGGGACACCAAAATGAGCAGTTCTTC
CDR3aa: CASSPTGHQNEQFF

v_gene: TRBV7-6
d_gene: NA
j_gene: TRBJ1-5
abundance: few
CDR3nt: TGTGCCAGCAGCTTAGCTGTTGGGCGGGGGAGCAATCAGCCCCAGCATTTT
CDR3aa: CASSLAVGRGSNQPQHF

v_gene: TRBV7-9
d_gene: TRBD1
j_gene: TRBJ1-4
abundance: NA
CDR3nt: TGTGCCAGCAGCTTAGCGTGGGGGACAGGGGACGAAAAACTGTTTTTT
CDR3aa: CASSLAWGTGDEKLFF

v_gene: TRBV4-1
d_gene: NA
j_gene: TRBJ1-5
abundance: NA
CDR3nt: TGCGCCAGCAGCCAAGAGACTTATAGCAATCAGCCCCAGCATTTT
CDR3aa: CASSQETYSNQPQHF

v_gene: TRBV18
d_gene: NA
j_gene: TRBJ2-1
abundance: NA
CDR3nt: TGTGCCAGCTCACGTTATAGGACAAGGGGCGAGAATGAGCAGTTCTTC
CDR3aa: CASSRYRTRGENEQFF